A single T cell receptor beta chain is shown here with its context. Its specificity is not known. The sample comes from a study of T cell responses to AZD1222 COVID-19 vaccine. Study conclusions and caveats: Spike was spanned by vaccine-associated CD4 TCRs, with dominance at 160-218 and 743-854. Possibly, clonal diversity was underestimated; donors were largely white British and included more females.

The J segment lost 0 bases and the V segment lost 4 bases, leaving 6 bases of the junction unmatched. The V gene's germline CDR1 is SQVTM and CDR2 ANQGSEA. The CDR3 sequence is 15 residues long. Using immunoSEQ multiplex PCR, the repertoire was profiled, and TCRdb retains in-frame clones only, with some absent. The sample holds about 48,000 clones, about 88% seen once. The starting material was peripheral blood, obtained 28 days after the second AZD1222 dose. The source is an adult who received the AZD1222 COVID-19 vaccine. The chain joins TRBV29-1 to TRBJ2-1; 7 nucleotides match TRBD1. CDR3 sequence (DNA): TGCAGCGTTGTCAAGGGGGCAGGCTCCTACAATGAGCAGTTCTTC. Translating gives CSVVKGAGSYNEQFF.